These 27 T cell receptor beta chains were sequenced from one sample in a study of shared clonotypes between healthy human individuals. Generated by immunoSEQ multiplex PCR, the TCRdb table keeps only in-frame clones and is missing some. This sample has around 1,100,000 clones, with approximately 77% found just once. Sequencing was done on a sample of memory CD4+ T cells from PBMCs. Subset meaning: CD45RA-negative fraction. Source of these receptors: a man aged 18 to 29 in good health. Some clones in this sample may be carry-over from other donors' samples.

V usage is TRBV7-2 and J usage is TRBJ2-5; D remains unclear. CDR1 and CDR2 (germline): SGHTA, FQGNSA. The germline V and J ends were trimmed by 1 base and 9 bases, with 12 bases remaining between them. The CDR3 sequence is 13 residues long. Here the CDR3 reads CASSLGVSQAQYF. CDR3 coding DNA: TGTGCCAGCAGCTTAGGAGTCTCGCAGGCCCAGTACTTC.

Comment on this clone: Other DNA sequences of this sample code for an identical CDR3. The chain links TRBV27 to TRBJ2-4; 7 bases are shared with TRBD1. Trimming took 5 bases from V and 4 from J; bases not matched to a gene: 8. Germline V gene sequence: CDR1 MNHEY, CDR2 SMNVEV (reference sequence). The CDR3 sequence is 15 residues long. The chain's CDR3 is CASSLRGTAKNIQYF. In nucleotides, the CDR3 is TGTGCCAGCAGTCTGAGAGGGACAGCGAAAAACATTCAGTACTTC.

This chain connects TRBV27 to TRBJ2-4; D not certain. CDR1 and CDR2 from the germline V gene are MNHEY and SMNVEV (reference sequence). The germline V and J ends were trimmed by 1 base and 0 bases, with 13 bases remaining between them. The CDR3 contains 17 residues. CDR3 DNA: TGTGCCAGCAGTTTATTCACGGACCCCTCAGCCAAAAACATTCAGTACTTC. It translates to CASSLFTDPSAKNIQYF.

This chain joins TRBV12-5 and TRBJ2-7; 8 bases are a match to TRBD1. The V gene's germline CDR1 is LGHNT and CDR2 FRNRAP. The V and J ends lost 7 bases and 6 bases, in that order; junction bases with no gene match: 11. The CDR3 loop spans 14 amino acids. The CDR3 loop reads CASALTGVVGEQYF. The CDR3 coding sequence is TGTGCTAGTGCCTTGACAGGGGTCGTGGGCGAGCAGTACTTC.

The chain is built from TRBV28 and TRBJ2-7; 9 positions match TRBD2. The germline gives CDR1 MDHEN, CDR2 SYDVKM. The CDR3 has 16 amino acids. Losses at the gene ends were 2 bases for V and 8 bases for J; bases not matched to a gene: 13. CDR3 nucleotides: TGTGCCAGCAGTTTAATCGGCGGGGGGGCGCCCGGCAAGCAGTACTTC. This codes for CASSLIGGGAPGKQYF.

The V gene is TRBV28, the J gene TRBJ1-1; 8 bases are shared with TRBD1. V trimming: 3 bases; J trimming: 1 base; junction bases outside the gene matches: 10. This CDR3 spans 17 amino acids. Germline lookup yields CDR1 MDHEN and CDR2 SYDVKM. The CDR3 DNA follows: TGTGCCAGCAGTTTTGGCACCAGGGGGCTAGCGAACACTGAAGCTTTCTTT. This codes for CASSFGTRGLANTEAFF.

The chain links TRBV11-3 to TRBJ2-5; D unclear. Germline CDR1 reads SGHNT; CDR2 reads YENEEA. The CDR3 loop spans 13 amino acids. V lost 4 bases and J 1 base, leaving 7 bases between the germline ends. This CDR3 is CASSSSPQETQYF. CDR3 in DNA: TGTGCCAGCAGCTCCTCCCCCCAAGAGACCCAGTACTTC.

The genes are TRBV5-1 and TRBJ2-2, with 7 bases identical to TRBD1. CDR1 and CDR2 (germline): SGHRS, YFSETQ. The CDR3 sequence is 16 residues long. J gave up 4 bases and V 2 bases, and 8 bases lay outside the gene matches. CDR3 sequence (DNA): TGCGCCAGCAGCTTTACCGGGACAGTACCCACCGGGGAGCTGTTTTTT. This gives the protein CASSFTGTVPTGELFF. Using reference TRBV5-1 and TRBJ2-2 for the parts outside the CDR3, the full variable domain is KAGVTQTPRYLIKTRGQQVTLSCSPISGHRSVSWYQQTPGQGLQFLFEYFSETQRNKGNFPGRFSGRQFSNSRSEMNVSTLELGDSALYLCASSFTGTVPTGELFFGEGSRLTVL.

This clone was seen a single time. The CDR3 protein is CASCSMTGGSSGANVLTF. The CDR3 bases are TGCGCCAGCTGCTCAATGACAGGGGGGAGCTCTGGGGCCAACGTCCTGACTTTC. This chain uses TRBV5-1 with TRBJ2-6, with 9 bases fitting TRBD1. The CDR3 is 18 amino acids. J gave up 0 bases and V 7 bases, and 11 bases lay outside the gene matches. In germline, CDR1 is SGHRS, CDR2 YFSETQ.

This chain joins TRBV6-6 and TRBJ2-2; 9 nucleotides align to TRBD1. J was trimmed by 8 bases and V by 0 bases; bases with no gene match: 4. CDR3 length: 15 amino acids. Germline CDR1 is MNHNY and CDR2 is SVGAGI (reference sequence). The CDR3 protein is CASSYSGQGPGELFF. In DNA form, the CDR3 reads TGTGCCAGCAGTTACTCGGGACAGGGCCCGGGGGAGCTGTTTTTT.

The chain uses TRBV19 and TRBJ1-5; no definite D call. This CDR3 is built from 15 residues. V was cut by 7 bases and J by 0 bases, with 13 bases left in between. Germline lookup yields CDR1 LNHDA and CDR2 SQIVND (reference sequence). The CDR3, as DNA: TGTGCCAGTACCTATGACGGAAATAGCAATCAGCCCCAGCATTTT. It yields the protein CASTYDGNSNQPQHF.

This chain joins TRBV19 and TRBJ1-5; the D gene is possibly TRBD1 (6 bases). V lost 2 bases to trimming and J lost 0 bases, with 14 bases between them. The germline gives CDR1 LNHDA, CDR2 SQIVND (reference sequence). CDR3 size: 17 residues. CDR3 residues: CASSILTGYPSNQPQHF. The CDR3, as DNA: TGTGCCAGTAGTATACTGACAGGCTACCCTAGCAATCAGCCCCAGCATTTT.

The chain carries TRBV7-8 and TRBJ2-1, with D unclear. This CDR3 has 14 amino acids. Germline CDR1 and CDR2: SGHVS and FQNEAQ. Trimming cost V 8 bases and J 3 bases, with 14 bases left between them. CDR3 DNA: TGTGCCAGCCTCGGCTATAGGGACTACAATGAGCAGTTCTTC. It codes for CASLGYRDYNEQFF.

This clone was observed many times. The CDR3: CSVLDRPNQPQHF. DNA for the CDR3: TGCAGCGTTCTCGACAGGCCCAATCAGCCCCAGCATTTT. The chain uses TRBV29-1 and TRBJ1-5; D might be TRBD1 (6 bases). Looked up from germline, CDR1 is SQVTM and CDR2 is ANQGSEA. CDR3 length equals 13 residues. The germline V and J ends were trimmed by 5 bases and 3 bases, with 11 bases remaining between them.

The chain employs TRBV6-6 and TRBJ2-5; D could derive from TRBD1 or TRBD2 (5 bases each). V was clipped by 5 bases and J by 9 bases, with 22 bases between them. Per the germline V gene, CDR1 is MNHNY and CDR2 is SVGAGI (reference sequence). This CDR3 spans 15 amino acids. CDR3 amino acids: CASSQTGTVLGAQYF. For the CDR3, the DNA is TGTGCCAGCAGTCAAACCGGGACCGTCCTGGGGGCCCAGTACTTC.

This clone was found once. The chain is built from TRBV7-3 and TRBJ2-3; TRBD1 or TRBD2 may be the D gene (5 bases each). Germline V gene sequence: CDR1 SGHTA, CDR2 FQGTGA. CDR3 length equals 17 residues. The V end lost 0 bases, the J end lost 4 bases, and 17 bases lay between the germline ends. The CDR3, as DNA: TGTGCCAGCAGCTTAACCACCGGGACCCCCGGCGCAGATACGCAGTATTTT. This sequence encodes CASSLTTGTPGADTQYF.

This rearrangement joins TRBV7-2 to TRBJ2-7, with 9 positions matching TRBD1. Looked up from germline, CDR1 is SGHTA and CDR2 is FQGNSA. Trimming took 6 bases from V and 2 from J; bases not matched to a gene: 8. This CDR3 has 15 amino acids. The CDR3: CASRRTGTGTYEQYF. The CDR3 DNA reads as TGTGCCAGCAGGCGAACCGGGACAGGGACCTACGAGCAGTACTTC.

This chain connects TRBV27 to TRBJ2-1; D may be TRBD2 (6 bases). Per the germline V gene, CDR1 is MNHEY and CDR2 is SMNVEV (reference sequence). The CDR3 spans 19 residues. Deletions cut 2 bases from V and 0 bases from J, with 20 bases between. The DNA of the CDR3 is TGTGCCAGCAGTTTACGTCCCCATAGCGGAACAAGCTCCTACAATGAGCAGTTCTTC. Its translation is CASSLRPHSGTSSYNEQFF.

Concerning this clone itself: Other DNA sequences in the same sample also yield this CDR3. The V call is TRBV2, the J call TRBJ2-2, with 10 nucleotides matching TRBD1. From germline, CDR1 is SNHLY and CDR2 FYNNEI. The CDR3 spans 14 residues. V lost 8 bases and J lost 3; bases outside the gene matches: 3. CDR3: CASDRGRDTGELFF. CDR3 DNA: TGTGCCAGCGACAGGGGGCGCGACACCGGGGAGCTGTTTTTT.

With regard to this clone: A much bigger clone sits one base away, suggesting this may be a read error. This chain links TRBV30 with TRBJ1-4; maybe TRBD1 (5 bases). Germline CDR1 is GTSNPN and CDR2 is SVGIG (reference sequence). The CDR3 length is 14 residues. CDR3 sequence: CAWNPGLGNEKLLF. CDR3 coding DNA: TGTGCCTGGAATCCAGGGTTGGGTAATGAAAAACTGCTTTTT.

The chain carries TRBV29-1 and TRBJ2-2; either TRBD1 or TRBD2 may supply D (6 bases each). This CDR3 has 12 residues. Germline values: CDR1 SQVTM, CDR2 ANQGSEA. V was clipped by 7 bases and J by 6 bases, with 12 bases between them. CDR3 region: CSAKGGSGELFF. The CDR3 bases are TGCAGCGCCAAGGGGGGCTCCGGGGAGCTGTTTTTT.

Comment on this clone: Other DNA variants within this sample encode the same CDR3. V is TRBV5-4 and J is TRBJ1-5, with D perhaps TRBD1 (5 bases). This CDR3 is 15 amino acids long. V lost 0 bases to trimming and J lost 2 bases, with 9 bases between them. Germline CDR1 and CDR2: SGHNT and YYREEE (reference sequence). In DNA form, the CDR3 reads TGTGCCAGCAGCTTGGGCGGGGCTGGCAATCAGCCCCAGCATTTT. This translates into CASSLGGAGNQPQHF. The complete variable domain, with remaining parts taken from reference TRBV5-4 and TRBJ1-5, reads ETGVTQSPTHLIKTRGQQVTLRCSSQSGHNTVSWYQQALGQGPQFIFQYYREEENGRGNFPPRFSGLQFPNYSSELNVNALELDDSALYLCASSLGGAGNQPQHFGDGTRLSIL.

This sequence joins TRBV4-2 and TRBJ2-1; 10 bases fit TRBD2. Germline V gene data show CDR1 as LGHNA and CDR2 as YNFKEQ. The V segment lost 2 bases and the J segment 9 bases; nucleotides outside the gene matches: 19. This CDR3 has 19 residues. The CDR3 nucleotides are TGTGCCAGCAGCCAATACCCCTCTCCTAGCGGGAGTGGGCTGGGTGAGCAGTTCTTC. This codes for CASSQYPSPSGSGLGEQFF.

This chain uses TRBV5-1 with TRBJ2-7; the D gene is possibly TRBD2 (5 bases). This CDR3 is 16 amino acids long. The germline V and J ends were trimmed by 5 bases and 5 bases, with 23 bases remaining between them. The germline gives CDR1 SGHRS, CDR2 YFSETQ. CDR3 coding DNA: TGCGCCAGCAGGCTGACCTCTGGGAGTCAGGCCCACGAGCAGTACTTC. It codes for CASRLTSGSQAHEQYF.

The chain uses TRBV11-3 and TRBJ2-1, with unresolved D. V was shortened by 1 base and J by 8 bases, with 12 bases between the two germline ends. The length of the CDR3 is 14 residues. The V gene's germline CDR1 is SGHNT and CDR2 YENEEA. The CDR3 here is CASSLGMSYDEQFF. The DNA of the CDR3 is TGTGCCAGCAGCTTAGGGATGTCTTACGATGAGCAGTTCTTC. The full variable domain, in which reference TRBV11-3 and TRBJ2-1 provide the parts outside the CDR3, is EAGVVQSPRYKIIEKKQPVAFWCNPISGHNTLYWYLQNLGQGPELLIRYENEEAVDDSQLPKDRFSAERLKGVDSTLKIQPAELGDSAVYLCASSLGMSYDEQFFGPGTRLTVL.

The chain links TRBV5-6 to TRBJ2-7, with 9 bases fitting TRBD2. This CDR3 has 18 amino acids. Looked up from germline, CDR1 is SGHDT and CDR2 is YYEEEE. Trimming cost V 4 bases and J 2 bases; bases outside gene matches: 16. CDR3 DNA sequence: TGTGCCAGCAGCCTACAGAGGGCGGGAGGGCCACCTCCCTACGAGCAGTACTTC. This sequence encodes CASSLQRAGGPPPYEQYF.

The chain carries TRBV19 and TRBJ2-2; D not certain. The V gene's germline CDR1 is LNHDA and CDR2 SQIVND (reference sequence). The CDR3 spans 15 residues. The V end was cut by 0 bases, the J end by 1 base, with 6 bases between. The CDR3 coding sequence is TGTGCCAGTAGTATAGAGTACAGGAACACCGGGGAGCTGTTTTTT. This translates into CASSIEYRNTGELFF.